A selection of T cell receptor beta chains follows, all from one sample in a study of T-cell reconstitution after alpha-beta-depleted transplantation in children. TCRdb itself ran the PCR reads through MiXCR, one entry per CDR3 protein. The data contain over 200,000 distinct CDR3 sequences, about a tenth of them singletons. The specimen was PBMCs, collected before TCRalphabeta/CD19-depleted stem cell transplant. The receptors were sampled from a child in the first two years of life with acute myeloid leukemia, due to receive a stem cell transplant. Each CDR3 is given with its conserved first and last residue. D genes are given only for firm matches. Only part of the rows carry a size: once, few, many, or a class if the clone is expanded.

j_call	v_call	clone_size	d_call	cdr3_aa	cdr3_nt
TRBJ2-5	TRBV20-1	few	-	CSAKPHGQETQYF	TGCAGTGCTAAGCCCCATGGGCAAGAGACCCAGTACTTC
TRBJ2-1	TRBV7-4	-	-	CASCKPRGGGPWNEQFF	TGTGCCAGCTGCAAGCCGCGCGGCGGGGGCCCCTGGAATGAGCAGTTCTTC
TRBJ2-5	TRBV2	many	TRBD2	CASNPSGPSGSGGTQYF	TGTGCCAGCAACCCCTCGGGACCTAGCGGGAGTGGGGGGACCCAGTACTTC
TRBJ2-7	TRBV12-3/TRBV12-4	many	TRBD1	CASSPRTGWWEQYF	TGTGCCAGCAGCCCCCGGACAGGATGGTGGGAGCAGTACTTC
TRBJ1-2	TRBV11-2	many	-	CASSLESSTGHSANYGYTF	TGTGCCAGCAGCTTAGAGTCGTCGACAGGCCATTCAGCTAACTATGGCTACACCTTC
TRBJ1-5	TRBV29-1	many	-	CSVEGTAGRHF	TGCAGCGTTGAAGGAACAGCCGGGAGGCATTTT
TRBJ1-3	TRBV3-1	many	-	CASSPRTTLRNTIYF	TGTGCCAGCAGCCCTCGGACAACATTAAGAAACACCATATATTTT
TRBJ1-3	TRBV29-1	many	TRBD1	CSAQGDRGYGNTIYF	TGCAGCGCCCAGGGGGACAGGGGTTATGGAAACACCATATATTTT
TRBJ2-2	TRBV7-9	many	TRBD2	CASSWEGNTGELFF	TGTGCCAGCAGCTGGGAGGGAAACACCGGGGAGCTGTTTTTT
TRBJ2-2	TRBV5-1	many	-	CASSWQRKGSGELFF	TGCGCCAGCAGCTGGCAAAGGAAGGGCTCCGGGGAGCTGTTTTTT
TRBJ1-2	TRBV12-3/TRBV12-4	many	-	CASSLGRRSYGYTF	TGTGCCAGCAGTTTAGGGCGCAGAAGCTATGGCTACACCTTC
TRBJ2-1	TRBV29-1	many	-	CSVGWGYNEQFF	TGCAGCGTGGGTTGGGGCTACAATGAGCAGTTCTTC
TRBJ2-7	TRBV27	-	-	CASADSGAYYEQYF	TGTGCCAGCGCCGACTCAGGTGCTTACTACGAGCAGTACTTC
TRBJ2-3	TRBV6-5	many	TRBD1	CASTWDRGTDTQYF	TGTGCCAGCACCTGGGACAGGGGCACAGATACGCAGTATTTT
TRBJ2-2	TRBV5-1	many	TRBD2	CASFTIPTSFSGELFF	TGCGCCAGCTTCACTATACCGACTAGCTTCTCCGGGGAGCTGTTTTTT
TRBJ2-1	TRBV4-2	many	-	CASSPSRYNEQFF	TGTGCCAGCAGCCCCTCCCGATACAATGAGCAGTTCTTC
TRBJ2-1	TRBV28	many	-	CASSFDNYNEQFF	TGTGCCAGCAGTTTTGACAACTACAATGAGCAGTTCTTC
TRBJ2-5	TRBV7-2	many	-	CASSRQTGTPQETQYF	TGTGCCAGCAGCCGACAAACGGGGACCCCCCAAGAGACCCAGTACTTC
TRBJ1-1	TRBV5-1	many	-	CASQGRADTEAFF	TGCGCCAGCCAGGGGCGGGCGGACACTGAAGCTTTCTTT
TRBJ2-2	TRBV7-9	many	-	CASSFWRAAGTGELFF	TGTGCCAGCAGCTTTTGGAGGGCCGCGGGGACCGGGGAGCTGTTTTTT
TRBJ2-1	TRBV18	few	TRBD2	CASSPRVGLAGVDEQFF	TGTGCCAGCTCACCAAGAGTCGGACTAGCGGGGGTGGATGAGCAGTTCTTC
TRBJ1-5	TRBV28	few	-	CASSSPGGGRQPQHF	TGTGCCAGCAGCTCCCCGGGGGGGGGTCGTCAGCCCCAGCATTTT
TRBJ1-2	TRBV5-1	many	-	CASSFGTPSPNYGYTF	TGCGCCAGCAGCTTTGGGACACCCTCGCCTAACTATGGCTACACCTTC
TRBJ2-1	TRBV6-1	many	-	CASRPPEGPEQFF	TGTGCCAGCAGGCCACCAGAGGGCCCTGAGCAGTTCTTC
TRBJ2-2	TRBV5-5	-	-	CASSSDTFSGELFF	TGTGCCAGCAGCTCGGACACCTTCTCCGGGGAGCTGTTTTTT
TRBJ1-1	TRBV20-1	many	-	CSAAGALTEAFF	TGCAGTGCTGCGGGAGCCCTGACTGAAGCTTTCTTT
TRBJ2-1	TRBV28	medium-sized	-	CASSLRGGRWNEQFF	TGTGCCAGCAGTTTGAGGGGCGGGCGGTGGAATGAGCAGTTCTTC
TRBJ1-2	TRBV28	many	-	CASSSASLYGYTF	TGTGCCAGCAGTTCGGCCAGCCTTTATGGCTACACCTTC
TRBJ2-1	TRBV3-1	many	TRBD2	CASSQEGTRLSYNEQFF	TGTGCCAGCAGCCAGGAGGGGACTAGGCTCTCCTACAATGAGCAGTTCTTC
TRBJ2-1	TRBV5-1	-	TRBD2	CASRFGTSGSNEQFF	TGCGCCAGCAGGTTTGGGACTAGCGGGAGCAATGAGCAGTTCTTC
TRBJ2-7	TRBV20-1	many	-	CSASMPYEQYF	TGCAGTGCTTCAATGCCCTACGAGCAGTACTTC
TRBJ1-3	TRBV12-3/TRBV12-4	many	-	CASSSGRSGNTIYF	TGTGCCAGCAGTTCTGGCCGCTCTGGAAACACCATATATTTT
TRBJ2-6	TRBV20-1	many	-	CSARQVSGANVLTF	TGCAGTGCTAGACAGGTTTCTGGGGCCAACGTCCTGACTTTC
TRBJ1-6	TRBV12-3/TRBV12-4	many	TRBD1	CASKQGGSPLHF	TGTGCCAGCAAACAGGGGGGGTCACCCCTCCACTTT
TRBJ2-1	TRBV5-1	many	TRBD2	CASSLAASGRENEQFF	TGCGCCAGCAGCTTGGCGGCTAGCGGGAGGGAGAATGAGCAGTTCTTC
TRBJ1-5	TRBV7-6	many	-	CASSLSSGVNQPQHF	TGTGCCAGCAGCTTGTCCAGTGGGGTAAATCAGCCCCAGCATTTT
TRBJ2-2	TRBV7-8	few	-	CASSLNVNTGELFF	TGTGCCAGCAGCTTAAATGTGAACACCGGGGAGCTGTTTTTT
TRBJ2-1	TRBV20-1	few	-	CSGKRGGSGDEQFF	TGCAGTGGGAAGAGGGGGGGGAGCGGTGATGAGCAGTTCTTC
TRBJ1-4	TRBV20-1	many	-	CSAPRWDLNEKLFF	TGCAGTGCCCCGAGGTGGGACCTCAATGAAAAACTGTTTTTT
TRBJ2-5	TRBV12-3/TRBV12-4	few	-	CASRPPGEVGQLKTQYF	TGTGCCAGCAGACCACCAGGGGAGGTGGGACAGTTAAAGACCCAGTACTTC
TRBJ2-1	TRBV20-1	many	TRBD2	CSARTHSGRILNEQFF	TGCAGTGCTAGAACACATAGCGGGAGAATCCTCAATGAGCAGTTCTTC
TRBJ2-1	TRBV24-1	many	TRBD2	CATSGWTSGGSEQFF	TGTGCCACCAGTGGTTGGACTAGCGGCGGATCTGAGCAGTTCTTC
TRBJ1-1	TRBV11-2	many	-	CASSLSTEAFF	TGTGCCAGCAGCTTATCCACTGAAGCTTTCTTT
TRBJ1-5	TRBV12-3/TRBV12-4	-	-	CASSELDGNQPQHF	TGTGCCAGCAGTGAGTTAGACGGCAATCAGCCCCAGCATTTT
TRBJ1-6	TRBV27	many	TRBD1	CASSLRTGSSYNSPLHF	TGTGCCAGCAGTCTACGGACAGGGAGCTCCTATAATTCACCCCTCCACTTT
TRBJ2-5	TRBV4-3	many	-	CASSQGGNNQETQYF	TGCGCCAGCAGCCAAGGCGGCAACAACCAAGAGACCCAGTACTTC
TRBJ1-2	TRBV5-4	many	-	CASSPKVPGDYGYTF	TGTGCCAGCAGCCCGAAGGTTCCGGGCGACTATGGCTACACCTTC
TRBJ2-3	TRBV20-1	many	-	CSANSRGTDTQYF	TGCAGTGCTAACTCCCGGGGCACAGATACGCAGTATTTT
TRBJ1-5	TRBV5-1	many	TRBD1	CASSSTGESNQPQHF	TGCGCCAGCAGCTCAACAGGGGAATCCAATCAGCCCCAGCATTTT
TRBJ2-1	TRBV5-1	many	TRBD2	CASSLSLAGGYNEQFF	TGCGCCAGCAGCTTGTCACTAGCGGGGGGATACAATGAGCAGTTCTTC
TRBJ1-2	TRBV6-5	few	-	CASSYSSTPGRVMDYGYTF	TGTGCCAGCAGTTACTCGAGTACGCCGGGAAGGGTCATGGACTATGGCTACACCTTC
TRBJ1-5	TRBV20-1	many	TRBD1	CSARQGQPYSNQPQHF	TGCAGTGCTCGACAGGGGCAGCCTTATAGCAATCAGCCCCAGCATTTT
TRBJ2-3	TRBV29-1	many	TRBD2	CSVRPYWRGSSTDTQYF	TGCAGCGTCCGGCCCTACTGGCGGGGGAGTAGCACAGATACGCAGTATTTT
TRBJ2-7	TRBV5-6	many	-	CASSFDSYEQYF	TGTGCCAGCAGCTTCGACAGCTACGAGCAGTACTTC
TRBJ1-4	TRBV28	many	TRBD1	CASSPKTGRNEKLFF	TGTGCCAGCAGTCCAAAGACAGGGAGGAATGAAAAACTGTTTTTT
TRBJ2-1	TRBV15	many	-	CATSRVTQSDSYNEQFF	TGTGCCACCAGCAGAGTAACCCAGAGCGACTCCTACAATGAGCAGTTCTTC
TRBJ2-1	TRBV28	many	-	CASSLDPREQFF	TGTGCCAGCAGCCTTGATCCTAGGGAGCAGTTCTTC
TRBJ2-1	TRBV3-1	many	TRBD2	CASSPIAGAWNEQFF	TGTGCCAGCAGCCCCATAGCGGGAGCGTGGAATGAGCAGTTCTTC
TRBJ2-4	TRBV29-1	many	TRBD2	CSVEDTAGANIQYF	TGCAGCGTTGAAGATACAGCGGGGGCAAACATTCAGTACTTC